In its sample, the clone carrying this T cell receptor (beta chain) was seen many times. Described time point: persistent/refractory GD, antithyroid drugs over 5 years with positive TRAb. Following extraction of RNA from PBMCs, that RNA was used to make the TCR library. The CDR3 totals 14 residues. CDR1 is MDHEN, CDR2 SYDVKM, per germline. V lost 6 bases to trimming and J lost 4 bases; unmatched junction nucleotides: 6. This entry belongs to a study of regulatory T cells in long-lasting Graves disease. Through Arm-PCR of CDR3 regions and iRepertoire HTBI primers, TCR beta libraries were built. TCRdb re-called the multiplex PCR reads with MiXCR, one entry per CDR3 protein. The sample yields some 340,000 distinct CDR3 sequences, roughly 23% seen once.

V is TRBV28 and J is TRBJ2-7; 10 bases fit TRBD2. This specimen was peripheral blood mononuclear cells (PBMCs), taken when the disease was refractory, from a patient treated with antithyroid drugs. This receptor was identified in a woman aged 40 to 50 with Graves disease. CDR3 region: CASRQGTSVYEQYF. CDR3 bases: TGTGCCAGCAGACAAGGGACTAGCGTATACGAGCAGTACTTC. Supplemented by reference TRBV28 and TRBJ2-7, the full variable domain reads DVKVTQSSRYLVKRTGEKVFLECVQDMDHENMFWYRQDPGLGLRLIYFSYDVKMKEKGDIPEGYSVSREKKERFSLILESASTNQTSMYLCASRQGTSVYEQYFGPGTRLTVT.